What follows are 2 T cell receptor beta chains derived from one specimen sequenced in a study of T cells after yellow fever vaccination. Each CDR3 protein gets one entry after TCRdb re-called the 5' RACE reads with MiXCR. The sample includes 140,000 to 150,000 distinct CDR3 sequences, under 8% seen only once; the top ten take about 0.6%. This specimen consisted of CD4+ T cells sorted from PBMCs, obtained 10 days after the yellow fever booster vaccination. These receptors came from a man under 40 who received the YFV17D yellow fever vaccine.

This clonotype was detected only a few times. V usage is TRBV18 and J usage is TRBJ2-1, with 10 nucleotides matching TRBD1. The germline V gene has CDR1 KGHSH and CDR2 LQKENI. The CDR3 runs 14 residues. With 8 bases clipped from V and 6 bases from J, the junction kept 7 bases outside the gene matches. CDR3 sequence reads: CASNRDRGPNEQFF. CDR3 nucleotides: TGTGCCAGCAACCGGGACAGGGGACCCAATGAGCAGTTCTTC.

The sample holds a few counts of this clonotype. Germline and junction disagree at one end, which may indicate a read error. The V call is TRBV7-9, the J call TRBJ2-7; 8 nucleotides align to TRBD1. The CDR3 length is 13 residues. The germline CDR1 and CDR2 sequences are SEHNR and FQNEAQ (reference sequence). DNA for the CDR3: TGTGCCAGCAGCTCCTACTCAGGGGGCCAACTCTCTTTC. Amino acid sequence: CASSSYSGGQLSF. Complete variable domain (other parts from reference TRBV7-9 and TRBJ2-7): DTGVSQNPRHKITKRGQNVTFRCDPISEHNRLYWYRQTLGQGPEFLTYFQNEAQLEKSRLLSDRFSAERPKGSFSTLEIQRTEQGDSAMYLCASSSYSGGQLSFGPGTRLTVT.